This T cell receptor beta chain was recorded in a study of blood T cell repertoires in COVID-19. Study-wide context: There were acute and convalescent COVID-19 samples, and they came from the United States, Italy and Spain. Sample material is recorded as cDNA or gDNA derived from T cells, B-cell-depleted T cells, or PBMCs.

The CDR3 runs 18 residues. Trimming left V 4 bases short and J 0 bases short, with 21 bases between. In germline, CDR1 is SGHNT, CDR2 YYREEE (reference sequence). This clone was recorded once. As handled by the study authors: Reference gene primer amplification gave nucleated cell count estimates. The method was immunoSEQ multiplex PCR; TCRdb's version includes in-frame clones alone and lacks a portion of them. The D gene and trimming were derived from the DNA, and the V and J assignments and clone size from that table. Here the sample spans over 120,000 clones, under 90% being singletons. The V gene is TRBV5-4, the J gene TRBJ2-3; tentatively, D is TRBD1 (6 bases). The specimen sequenced was peripheral blood. The sequence derives from a human donor in a cohort sampled during active COVID-19. CDR3 DNA sequence: TGTGCCAGCAGCACACAGGGAATGGGCATGCATAGCACAGATACGCAGTATTTT. It specifies CASSTQGMGMHSTDTQYF.